The 9 T cell receptor beta chains below come from one sample, sequenced in a study of prognosis after radiotherapy for stage I lung cancer (dated by TCRdb to about 2021). Sequencing used an Illumina HiSeq 3000. Two rounds of multiplex PCR were performed to amplify the TCR beta CDR3 region from genomic DNA. In the first round of PCR, primers specific to each TRBV and TRBJ gene were used, and the primer sequences are filed in Chinese patent CN105087789A. Clones were called with MiXCR by TCRdb after fastp trimmed the public reads at Q25, and only in-frame beta chains were retained. Under each unique CDR3 protein, matching rows form one entry showing the most common genes and DNA. The sample table contains some 38,000 distinct CDR3 sequences; only one count was recorded for 24% of them. The ten most abundant clones make up around 25% of the sample. Sequencing used PBMCs, obtained before or after stereotactic body radiation therapy (not recorded which). Receptors were obtained from a donor at least 50 years old with non-small cell lung cancer.

This clonotype was observed many times. The V and J genes are TRBV5-8 and TRBJ2-1; D ambiguous. This CDR3 has 12 residues. V lost 2 bases, J lost 12 bases, and 12 bases lay in between. Germline lookup yields CDR1 SGHTS and CDR2 YDEGEE. The CDR3 here is CASSFRPSAQFF. The CDR3 bases are TGTGCCAGCAGCTTTAGACCCTCTGCGCAGTTCTTC.

Ten or more counts support this clonotype. This chain uses TRBV24-1 with TRBJ2-7; D is perhaps TRBD1 or TRBD2 (5 bases each). Germline V lookup: CDR1 KGHDR, CDR2 SFDVKD. The CDR3 is 15 residues long. Trimming stripped 5 bases from V and 5 bases from J, with 18 bases between. CDR3 sequence reads: CATSGGDLRNDEQYF. CDR3 nucleotides: TGTGCCACCAGTGGAGGGGACCTTAGGAACGACGAGCAGTACTTC.

As concerns this clonotype: A much larger clone differs from this one at a single base, so this may be a read error. This chain uses TRBV20-1 with TRBJ2-3, with a tentative D call TRBD2 (6 bases). Deletions cut 5 bases from V and 5 bases from J, with 17 bases between. The CDR3 sequence is 14 residues long. Germline-derived CDR1 and CDR2 are DFQATT and SNEGSKA (reference sequence). As DNA, the CDR3 is TGCAGTGCTCCCTTCGCGTGGGGGGAAGATACGCAGTATTTT. It is translated as CSAPFAWGEDTQYF.

Judged by abundance, this clonotype is medium-sized. The chain recombines TRBV20-1 with TRBJ2-7, with no clear D. V shed 6 bases and J shed 3 bases, with 12 bases lying between them. The CDR3 is 12 residues long. Germline V gives CDR1 DFQATT, CDR2 SNEGSKA (reference sequence). CDR3 bases: TGCAGTGCCCGCTCACCGCACTACGAGCAGTACTTC. Translation: CSARSPHYEQYF.

This clonotype was seen ten or more times. V is TRBV11-2 and J is TRBJ2-1, with a weak D call TRBD1 (5 bases). The CDR3 is made up of 12 amino acids. CDR1 and CDR2 (germline): SGHAT, FQNNGV. The V end was cut by 8 bases, the J end by 8 bases, with 13 bases between. CDR3 protein: CASRLGLDEQFF. CDR3 nucleotide sequence: TGTGCCAGCCGGCTGGGGCTGGATGAGCAGTTCTTC. Full variable domain (remainder filled in from reference TRBV11-2 and TRBJ2-1): EAGVAQSPRYKIIEKRQSVAFWCNPISGHATLYWYQQILGQGPKLLIQFQNNGVVDDSQLPKDRFSAERLKGVDSTLKIQPAKLEDSAVYLCASRLGLDEQFFGPGTRLTVL.

With regard to this clonotype: Only one base separates this from a far larger clonotype, so it likely reflects a read error. The CDR3, as DNA: TGTGCCAGCAGTTACTCGACGGAAAGGAGCTACGAGCAGTACTTC. It yields the protein CASSYSTERSYEQYF. The gene calls are TRBV6-5 and TRBJ2-1, with D hard to call. The better agreement between TRBJ2-7 and the DNA end casts doubt on the J call. This CDR3 comprises 15 residues. CDR1 is MNHEY and CDR2 is SVGAGI in the germline V gene.

The chain recombines TRBV6-4 with TRBJ2-2, with a tentative D call TRBD1 (6 bases). Germline assignment: CDR1 MRHNA and CDR2 SNTAGT. The ends were cut back, 5 bases at V and 5 bases at J, with 9 bases in the middle. The CDR3 runs to 13 residues. CDR3 in amino acids: CASSQQGTGELFF. The CDR3 DNA is TGTGCCAGCAGTCAACAGGGTACCGGGGAGCTGTTTTTT.

This clonotype came up a few times. V and J are TRBV5-4 and TRBJ2-3, with D uncertain. The CDR3 spans 15 residues. The germline gives CDR1 SGHNT, CDR2 YYREEE (reference sequence). V was shortened by 0 bases and J by 0 bases, with 8 bases between the two germline ends. The CDR3 sequence: CASSLVGTSTDTQYF. The CDR3, as DNA: TGTGCCAGCAGCTTGGTCGGCACCAGCACAGATACGCAGTATTTT. The whole variable domain, remainder taken from reference TRBV5-4 and TRBJ2-3, is ETGVTQSPTHLIKTRGQQVTLRCSSQSGHNTVSWYQQALGQGPQFIFQYYREEENGRGNFPPRFSGLQFPNYSSELNVNALELDDSALYLCASSLVGTSTDTQYFGPGTRLTVL.

On this clonotype: This likely came from a read error, as a far larger clone is one base away. This sequence joins TRBV6-1 and TRBJ2-7; D uncertain. Trimming shortened V by 7 bases and J by 3 bases, and 10 bases separated the two germline ends. The CDR3 loop spans 12 amino acids. From germline, CDR1 is MNHNS and CDR2 SASEGT. CDR3 nucleotides: TGTGCCAGCACTGTCCCTTTCTACGAGCAGTACTTC. This sequence encodes CASTVPFYEQYF.